These 20 T cell receptor beta chains were sequenced from one sample in a study of blood T cells in healthy people across ages. The use of a sample-barcoded 5' primer and a J-beta primer mix characterized a second PCR of 7 to 11 cycles. TCRdb redid the calling of the 5' RACE reads with MiXCR, one entry per CDR3 protein. The repertoire holds roughly 1.5 million distinct CDR3 sequences, with about 42% as singletons. Material: blood. These receptors all stem from a woman between 18 and 29 years old in good health.

This sequence joins TRBV29-1 and TRBJ2-7; 7 bases map to TRBD1. From germline, CDR1 is SQVTM and CDR2 ANQGSEA. J gave up 3 bases and V 7 bases, and 3 bases lay outside the gene matches. CDR3 length: 11 amino acids. The CDR3 loop is CSAWDSYEQYF. The CDR3 DNA is TGCAGCGCTTGGGACAGCTACGAGCAGTACTTC.

This clonotype has a handful of counts. This chain links TRBV6-2 or TRBV6-3 with TRBJ2-1; D remains unclear. Germline loops: CDR1 MNHEY, CDR2 SVGEGT. The CDR3 consists of 12 residues. With 2 bases removed from V and 8 bases from J, the gap between germline ends came to 7 bases. The CDR3 is CASSYDPDEQFF. The CDR3, as DNA: TGTGCCAGCAGTTACGACCCGGATGAGCAGTTCTTC.

The genes are TRBV7-9 and TRBJ2-1, with 11 bases lining up with TRBD2. The trim removed 6 bases at V and 4 bases at J, leaving 14 bases unmatched. CDR1 and CDR2 from the germline V gene are SEHNR and FQNEAQ (reference sequence). CDR3 size: 18 residues. CDR3 sequence (DNA): TGTGCCAGCAGGTTTCAGCTTCCCGGGACTAGCGGTTACAATGAGCAGTTCTTC. It translates to CASRFQLPGTSGYNEQFF.

This clonotype was counted many times. A junction boundary mismatches the germline segment, possibly from a read error. V is TRBV4-3 and J is TRBJ2-3; possibly TRBD2 for D (5 bases). The germline CDR1 and CDR2 sequences are LGHNA and YSLEER. CDR3 length equals 16 residues. The CDR3 bases are TGTGCCAGCAGCCAAGGAGGCGGCCTTAGCACAGATACGCAGTATTTT. Amino acids: CASSQGGGLSTDTQYF.

The chain links TRBV6-5 to TRBJ1-1; D is uncertain. The CDR3 has 14 residues. Germline lookup yields CDR1 MNHEY and CDR2 SVGAGI. Trimming stripped 2 bases from V and 0 bases from J, with 7 bases between. DNA of the CDR3: TGTGCCAGCAGTTACACCCAGGTGAACACTGAAGCTTTCTTT. Protein: CASSYTQVNTEAFF.

The V gene is TRBV7-6, the J gene TRBJ1-5; 7 nucleotides align to TRBD1. With 1 base clipped from V and 6 bases from J, the junction kept 3 bases outside the gene matches. The CDR3 extends over 14 amino acids. From germline, CDR1 is SGHVS and CDR2 FNYEAQ. CDR3 nucleotide sequence: TGTGCCAGCAGCTTAGGACAGGGATTTCAGCCCCAGCATTTT. Translating it yields CASSLGQGFQPQHF.

This clonotype appeared a few times. The V gene is TRBV25-1, the J gene TRBJ2-3; D may be TRBD2 (6 bases). CDR1 and CDR2 from the germline V gene are MGHDK and SYGVNS. V was cut by 8 bases and J by 8 bases, with 14 bases left in between. CDR3 length equals 12 residues. The CDR3 sequence: CASGGLRATQYF. The CDR3 bases are TGTGCCAGCGGGGGACTCCGGGCTACGCAGTATTTT.

This clonotype was detected a few times. This CDR3 is CATSMPNNYGYTF. The CDR3 nucleotides are TGTGCCACGTCGATGCCGAATAACTATGGCTACACCTTC. The chain links TRBV28 to TRBJ1-2; no reliable D call. CDR1 and CDR2 from the germline V gene are MDHEN and SYDVKM. Between the trimmed V and J ends, which lost 10 bases and 1 base, there was a span of 13 bases. The CDR3 loop spans 13 amino acids.

The chain recombines TRBV2 with TRBJ2-7, with D uncertain. This CDR3 has 13 amino acids. Trimming took off 5 bases at V and 3 bases at J, with 11 bases between the two ends. Germline lookup yields CDR1 SNHLY and CDR2 FYNNEI. The CDR3 spells CASSIRADYEQYF. CDR3 coding DNA: TGTGCCAGCAGTATCCGGGCCGACTACGAGCAGTACTTC.

J is TRBJ2-7 and V is TRBV9; TRBD2 matches 8 bases. The germline gives CDR1 SGDLS, CDR2 YYNGEE. Trimming cost V 0 bases and J 7 bases; bases outside gene matches: 9. The CDR3 spans 15 residues. CDR3 DNA: TGTGCCAGCAGCGTAGATCCCGGGACTAGTGGGGAGCAGTACTTC. Translating gives CASSVDPGTSGEQYF.

V and J are TRBV10-2 and TRBJ1-1; D might be TRBD1 (5 bases). Germline V gene data show CDR1 as WSHSY and CDR2 as SAAADI. V lost 1 base, J lost 0 bases, and 9 bases lay in between. The CDR3 extends over 15 amino acids. The CDR3 DNA is TGCGCCAGCAGTGAGTTAGGACAAGTGAACACTGAAGCTTTCTTT. It translates to CASSELGQVNTEAFF.

The rearrangement uses TRBV7-2 and TRBJ2-7; D is ambiguous. Germline CDR1 SGHTA, CDR2 FQGNSA. Trimming took 3 bases from V and 0 from J, leaving 9 bases between them. The CDR3 sequence is 14 residues long. The CDR3 coding sequence is TGTGCCAGCAGCTTTCGCGGCTACTCCTACGAGCAGTACTTC. This codes for CASSFRGYSYEQYF.

The chain joins TRBV4-3 to TRBJ1-2, with D perhaps TRBD1 (6 bases). CDR1 and CDR2 (germline): LGHNA, YSLEER. The CDR3 has 13 residues. Trimming removed 4 bases at V and 8 bases at J, with 14 bases between. The DNA for the CDR3 is TGCGCCAGCAGCCGAACAGGGATGGGCGGCTACACCTTC. It is translated as CASSRTGMGGYTF.

The rearrangement joins TRBV20-1 to TRBJ2-1; 9 bases are shared with TRBD2. Looked up from germline, CDR1 is DFQATT and CDR2 is SNEGSKA (reference sequence). CDR3 length: 14 amino acids. V shed 3 bases, J shed 6 bases, and the junction held 6 bases outside the gene matches. CDR3 in DNA: TGCAGTGCTAGTGGGACTAGCCGGGCCAATGAGCAGTTCTTC. It is translated as CSASGTSRANEQFF.

The chain is built from TRBV6-5 and TRBJ2-5, with 9 bases matching TRBD1. The CDR3 has 12 amino acids. Germline-derived CDR1 and CDR2 are MNHEY and SVGAGI. V shed 10 bases and J 4 bases; nucleotides not matched to a gene: 4. The CDR3 region has the DNA TGTGCCACGAAGACAGGGGGAGAGACCCAGTACTTC. Translating it yields CATKTGGETQYF.

This chain joins TRBV4-1 and TRBJ2-7, with 12 nucleotides matching TRBD2. The V segment lost 0 bases and the J segment 6 bases; nucleotides outside the gene matches: 3. From germline, CDR1 is MGHRA and CDR2 YSYEKL. The CDR3 is 15 amino acids. The CDR3 bases are TGCGCCAGCAGCCAAGATCTAGCGGGGGGGCCCGAGCAGTACTTC. Its protein product is CASSQDLAGGPEQYF.

The rearrangement links TRBV11-2 to TRBJ2-3; the match to TRBD2 covers 16 bases. Germline CDR1 and CDR2: SGHAT and FQNNGV. The CDR3 consists of 16 residues. Germline trimming cut 4 bases from V and 7 bases from J; bases unmatched to any gene: 5. CDR3 in DNA: TGTGCCAGCAGCTCGGGGACTAGCGGGGGGGCAAATACGCAGTATTTT. Translation: CASSSGTSGGANTQYF. The full variable domain, with the rest looked up from reference TRBV11-2 and TRBJ2-3, is EAGVAQSPRYKIIEKRQSVAFWCNPISGHATLYWYQQILGQGPKLLIQFQNNGVVDDSQLPKDRFSAERLKGVDSTLKIQPAKLEDSAVYLCASSSGTSGGANTQYFGPGTRLTVL.

This chain joins TRBV24-1 and TRBJ1-2; maybe TRBD1 (6 bases). The CDR3 is made up of 13 amino acids. With 3 bases removed from V and 7 bases from J, the gap between germline ends came to 11 bases. Germline V gene lookup returns CDR1 KGHDR and CDR2 SFDVKD. CDR3 coding DNA: TGTGCCACCAGTGATGTCACAGGGACTGGCTACACCTTC. Its translation is CATSDVTGTGYTF.

The chain joins TRBV7-2 to TRBJ2-5, with D hard to call. The germline V gene encodes CDR1 SGHTA and CDR2 FQGNSA. The CDR3 has 14 amino acids. V shed 0 bases and J shed 7 bases, with 12 bases lying between them. CDR3 nucleotide sequence: TGTGCCAGCAGCTTAGCTGGCGCGGCTGGGACCCAGTACTTC. As protein: CASSLAGAAGTQYF.

In this sample, this clonotype turned up a few times. The chain couples TRBV12-3 or TRBV12-4 to TRBJ2-5; 9 nucleotides match TRBD2. Trimming at V came to 8 bases and at J to 1 base, leaving 5 bases not matched to a gene. There are 14 residues in the CDR3. CDR3 region: CASALAGSQETQYF. CDR3 nucleotide sequence: TGTGCCAGCGCCCTAGCGGGAAGCCAAGAGACCCAGTACTTC.